This is a list of T cell receptor beta chains from one sample in a study of CD8 T cells in ankylosing spondylitis. TCRdb reprocessed the 5' RACE reads via MiXCR and lists one record per CDR3 protein. The top ten hold approximately 15% of the sample, which has fewer than 400,000 distinct CDR3 sequences, 20% to 25% seen once. The sequencing input was blood, either unsorted or a sorted T cell fraction (not recorded which). These receptors were obtained from a male donor with ankylosing spondylitis. CDR3s include the opening cysteine and the closing phenylalanine or tryptophan. A D gene is named only where the DNA matches it firmly. Expanded clones get a size class; other rows say once, few or many, or leave the size out.

V gene	J gene	clone size	D gene	CDR3 protein	CDR3 DNA
TRBV20-1	TRBJ2-5	many	TRBD2	CSARPSGRETQYF	TGCAGTGCTAGACCTAGCGGGAGGGAGACCCAGTACTTC
TRBV12-3/TRBV12-4	TRBJ1-1	.	.	CASSLKTNTEAFF	TGTGCCAGCAGTTTAAAAACAAACACTGAAGCTTTCTTT
TRBV20-1	TRBJ2-1	.	.	CSARVAGANEQFF	TGCAGTGCTAGAGTGGCGGGGGCGAATGAGCAGTTCTTC
TRBV10-3	TRBJ1-2	.	.	CATRGFQDGYTF	TGTGCCACCCGGGGTTTCCAGGATGGCTACACCTTC
TRBV5-1	TRBJ1-2	many	TRBD1	CASSSGQNYGYTF	TGCGCCAGCAGCTCGGGACAGAACTATGGCTACACCTTC
TRBV27	TRBJ2-2	.	.	CASSFATGELFF	TGTGCCAGCAGTTTCGCCACCGGGGAGCTGTTTTTT
TRBV5-5	TRBJ2-1	few	.	CASSQTERPTYNEQFF	TGTGCCAGCAGCCAGACGGAACGTCCCACCTACAATGAGCAGTTCTTC
TRBV5-1	TRBJ1-2	many	TRBD1	CASRMTGHGYTF	TGCGCCAGCAGAATGACAGGGCATGGCTACACCTTC
TRBV12-3/TRBV12-4	TRBJ2-7	few	.	CASSPRERSYEQYF	TGTGCCAGCAGCCCCAGGGAACGAAGCTACGAGCAGTACTTC
TRBV28	TRBJ2-3	few	TRBD1	CASSLNRGIIFF	TGTGCCAGCAGTTTAAACAGGGGGATCATTTTTTTT
TRBV28	TRBJ2-7	.	TRBD1	CASSIPRTGYEQYF	TGTGCCAGCAGTATCCCCCGGACAGGCTACGAGCAGTACTTC
TRBV10-3	TRBJ2-3	.	TRBD2	CAIRRTSGSTDTQYF	TGTGCCATCAGAAGGACTAGCGGTAGCACAGATACGCAGTATTTT
TRBV5-1	TRBJ2-1	.	TRBD2	CASSLGTSGRRYNEQFF	TGCGCCAGCAGCTTGGGGACTAGCGGGAGGCGATACAATGAGCAGTTCTTC
TRBV12-3/TRBV12-4	TRBJ2-7	few	TRBD2	CASSFRGEGEQYF	TGTGCCAGCAGTTTTCGGGGGGAGGGCGAGCAGTACTTC
TRBV19	TRBJ2-1	many	TRBD2	CASTERAGLADPSEQFF	TGTGCCAGTACCGAAAGGGCGGGACTAGCAGACCCCAGCGAGCAGTTCTTC
TRBV7-9	TRBJ1-2	.	.	CASSLEGGYTF	TGTGCCAGCAGCTTAGAGGGAGGCTACACCTTC
TRBV6-1	TRBJ1-1	few	.	CASQKERNTEAFF	TGTGCCAGCCAGAAGGAAAGGAACACTGAAGCTTTCTTT
TRBV5-1	TRBJ2-2	few	.	CASSLEAANTGELFF	TGTGCCAGCAGCTTGGAGGCGGCGAACACCGGGGAGCTGTTTTTT
TRBV7-8	TRBJ1-3	.	.	CASSLVSAGGHFSGNTIYF	TGTGCCAGCAGCTTAGTTTCTGCTGGGGGACACTTCTCTGGAAACACCATATATTTT
TRBV2	TRBJ2-4	few	TRBD1	CASDGQPGQQNIQYF	TGTGCCAGCGACGGACAGCCGGGACAGCAAAACATTCAGTACTTC
TRBV20-1	TRBJ1-5	.	.	CSVGGSGGIQPQHF	TGCAGTGTAGGGGGGAGCGGTGGGATTCAGCCCCAGCATTTT
TRBV24-1	TRBJ2-2	few	.	CASEGGNSGELFF	TGTGCCTCCGAGGGGGGTAATAGCGGGGAGCTGTTTTTT
TRBV4-2	TRBJ2-2	few	TRBD1	CASSQEWTGDTGELFF	TGTGCCAGCAGCCAAGAGTGGACAGGGGATACCGGGGAGCTGTTTTTT
TRBV27	TRBJ1-5	.	.	CASRLGLNQPQHF	TGTGCCAGCCGTCTCGGTCTCAATCAGCCCCAGCATTTT
TRBV5-6	TRBJ1-2	few	TRBD1	CASSRPGQGTYGYTF	TGTGCCAGCAGCCGTCCGGGACAGGGGACCTATGGCTACACCTTC
TRBV10-3	TRBJ2-5	few	.	CAISEGVSKYF	TGTGCCATCAGTGAGGGCGTTTCCAAGTACTTC
TRBV11-2	TRBJ2-1	.	.	CASSLVALDVYEQFF	TGTGCCAGCAGCTTAGTAGCCCTAGATGTCTATGAGCAGTTCTTC
TRBV20-1	TRBJ2-7	few	TRBD1	CSARAGQGGSYEQYF	TGCAGTGCTAGAGCGGGACAGGGGGGATCCTACGAGCAGTACTTC
TRBV27	TRBJ2-2	.	.	CASSSAGARTGELFF	TGTGCCAGCAGTTCCGCGGGGGCGCGTACCGGGGAGCTGTTTTTT
TRBV4-1	TRBJ2-7	few	TRBD2	CASSGPGGTYEQYF	TGCGCCAGCAGCGGTCCGGGAGGGACCTACGAGCAGTACTTC
TRBV5-1	TRBJ2-1	.	.	CASSLNLGDYNEQFF	TGCGCCAGCAGCTTAAACCTGGGGGACTACAATGAGCAGTTCTTC
TRBV27	TRBJ1-6	few	.	CASSLWTGTLASPLHF	TGTGCCAGCAGTTTATGGACGGGGACACTAGCGTCACCCCTCCACTTT
TRBV7-2	TRBJ2-5	.	TRBD2	CASSLRVAGVSETQYF	TGTGCCAGCAGCTTACGGGTAGCGGGAGTATCAGAGACCCAGTACTTC
TRBV28	TRBJ2-7	once	.	CASSPDTGPGYEQYF	TGTGCCAGCAGTCCCGACACAGGGCCCGGTTACGAGCAGTACTTC
TRBV7-9	TRBJ1-6	.	TRBD1	CASSTGGLVSPLHF	TGTGCCAGCAGCACAGGGGGTCTTGTTTCACCCCTCCACTTT
TRBV6-5	TRBJ2-7	.	.	CASSYAQSSYEQYF	TGTGCCAGCAGTTATGCGCAAAGCTCCTACGAGCAGTACTTC
TRBV18	TRBJ2-7	.	.	CASSQNFGGGRGYEQYF	TGTGCCAGCTCCCAGAACTTCGGCGGAGGAAGAGGGTACGAGCAGTACTTC
TRBV25-1	TRBJ2-7	.	.	CARASGSRNYEQYF	TGTGCCAGGGCCTCCGGGTCTCGGAACTACGAGCAGTACTTC
TRBV5-1	TRBJ2-5	.	.	CASSLVVQKETQYF	TGCGCCAGCAGCTTGGTGGTACAGAAAGAGACCCAGTACTTC
TRBV5-1	TRBJ2-7	few	.	CASSPRDLNYEQYF	TGCGCCAGCAGCCCCCGGGACCTCAACTACGAGCAGTACTTC
TRBV20-1	TRBJ1-1	few	.	CSAGLNAIRNTEAFF	TGCAGTGCTGGTCTTAACGCAATCAGGAACACTGAAGCTTTCTTT
TRBV20-1	TRBJ2-7	many	.	CSARQGVGPYEQYF	TGCAGTGCTAGACAGGGAGTGGGTCCCTACGAGCAGTACTTC
TRBV2	TRBJ2-1	.	.	CASSEEVGYHNEQFF	TGTGCCAGCAGTGAAGAGGTTGGGTATCACAATGAGCAGTTCTTC
TRBV20-1	TRBJ2-5	few	.	CSATDEEETQYF	TGCAGTGCCACGGACGAGGAAGAGACCCAGTACTTC
TRBV5-1	TRBJ2-1	few	TRBD2	CASSLVAGAVEQFF	TGCGCCAGCAGCTTGGTAGCGGGAGCCGTTGAGCAGTTCTTC
TRBV25-1	TRBJ1-5	.	.	CASSEGGPNQPQHF	TGTGCCAGCAGCGAAGGGGGTCCTAACCAGCCCCAGCATTTT
TRBV24-1	TRBJ1-1	few	.	CATSDLDTEAFF	TGTGCCACCAGTGATCTCGACACTGAAGCTTTCTTT
TRBV9	TRBJ2-5	.	.	CASTRTGQETQYF	TGTGCCAGCACCCGGACTGGCCAAGAGACCCAGTACTTC
TRBV5-1	TRBJ2-1	.	TRBD2	CASSFTSGIDLEQFF	TGCGCCAGCAGCTTTACTAGCGGGATAGATTTGGAGCAGTTCTTC